These 19 T cell receptor beta chains came from one sample sequenced in a study of blood T cell repertoires in COVID-19. Produced via immunoSEQ multiplex PCR; TCRdb's table is partial and in-frame only. The sample contains roughly 180,000 clones, 65% to 90% of which appear only once. Sequenced input: peripheral blood. The receptors stem from a man in his fifties or sixties with acute or convalescent COVID-19.

This chain joins TRBV30 and TRBJ2-1; TRBD2 matches at 8 bases. Looked up from germline, CDR1 is GTSNPN and CDR2 is SVGIG (reference sequence). There are 16 residues in the CDR3. V dropped 3 bases and J dropped 1; count of bases not matched to a gene: 8. Here the CDR3 DNA reads TGTGCCTGGAGGGGGGGTAGCGGGAAGTCCTACAATGAGCAGTTCTTC. As protein: CAWRGGSGKSYNEQFF. Full variable domain (outside the CDR3, taken from reference TRBV30 and TRBJ2-1): SQTIHQWPATLVQPVGSPLSLECTVEGTSNPNLYWYRQAAGRGLQLLFYSVGIGQISSEVPQNLSASRPQDRQFILSSKKLLLSDSGFYLCAWRGGSGKSYNEQFFGPGTRLTVL.

V and J are TRBV20-1 and TRBJ1-1; D not certain. Germline lookup yields CDR1 DFQATT and CDR2 SNEGSKA (reference sequence). Trimming stripped 3 bases from V and 6 bases from J, with 8 bases between. This CDR3 has 11 residues. The CDR3 sequence is CSARERSEAFF. DNA for the CDR3: TGCAGTGCTAGGGAGCGGTCTGAAGCTTTCTTT.

This clone was detected only once. The CDR3 sequence is CASSDRLNYGYTF. CDR3 in DNA: TGCGCCAGCAGTGACAGATTAAACTATGGCTACACCTTC. The chain joins TRBV10-1 to TRBJ1-2, with D unclear. CDR1 is WNHNN and CDR2 is SYGVQD in the germline V gene (reference sequence). The CDR3 is 13 amino acids. Trimming took 3 bases from V and 2 from J, leaving 7 bases between them.

The chain joins TRBV7-9 to TRBJ2-5; D possibly corresponds to TRBD1 (5 bases). CDR1 is SEHNR and CDR2 is FQNEAQ in the germline V gene (reference sequence). Trimming pared 2 bases from V and 0 bases from J, leaving 10 bases between. The CDR3 runs 15 residues. Here the CDR3 reads CASSLRTTNQETQYF. The CDR3 DNA sequence: TGTGCCAGCAGCTTAAGGACAACGAACCAAGAGACCCAGTACTTC.

V and J are TRBV9 and TRBJ2-3, with D perhaps matching TRBD2 (6 bases). Deletions cut 2 bases from V and 1 base from J, with 14 bases between. The CDR3 sequence is 16 residues long. Germline lookup yields CDR1 SGDLS and CDR2 YYNGEE. The CDR3 region is CASSVDGREGTDTQYF. CDR3 DNA sequence: TGTGCCAGCAGCGTCGATGGTAGGGAGGGCACAGATACGCAGTATTTT. Full variable domain (missing parts from reference TRBV9 and TRBJ2-3): DSGVTQTPKHLITATGQRVTLRCSPRSGDLSVYWYQQSLDQGLQFLIQYYNGEERAKGNILERFSAQQFPDLHSELNLSSLELGDSALYFCASSVDGREGTDTQYFGPGTRLTVL.

The chain combines TRBV23-1 with TRBJ2-1; D unclear. TRBV23-1 is an ORF; its function is uncertain. This CDR3 contains 18 residues. The V gene lost 0 bases and the J gene lost 6 bases, with 21 bases spanning the gap. CDR3 region: CASSQSLEIYFFLNEQFF. CDR3 DNA: TGCGCCAGCAGTCAATCGCTAGAAATCTATTTCTTTCTCAATGAGCAGTTCTTC.

This rearrangement joins TRBV28 to TRBJ1-2, with a possible D match to TRBD1 (5 bases). Trimming removed 6 bases from V and 0 bases from J, with 14 bases in between. Germline CDR1 and CDR2: MDHEN and SYDVKM. The CDR3 runs to 15 residues. The CDR3 spells CASRSGGGANYGYTF. DNA of the CDR3: TGTGCCAGCAGGTCCGGGGGGGGAGCTAACTATGGCTACACCTTC.

The J gene is TRBJ2-1, the V gene TRBV5-1, with TRBD1 identical over 11 bases. CDR1 and CDR2 (germline): SGHRS, YFSETQ. Trimming removed 4 bases from V and 0 bases from J; junction bases left unmatched: 12. CDR3 length: 19 residues. CDR3 coding DNA: TGCGCCAGCAGCGCGGACAGGGGGCGTGGGGGCCGCTCCTACAATGAGCAGTTCTTC. The encoded protein is CASSADRGRGGRSYNEQFF.

The chain joins TRBV6-2 or TRBV6-3 to TRBJ2-1; a weak D match, TRBD2 (5 bases). Deletions cut 6 bases from V and 4 bases from J, with 19 bases between. The CDR3 sequence is 16 residues long. Germline CDR1 MNHEY, CDR2 SVGEGT. The CDR3 protein is CASSSPDSRIYNEQFF. The CDR3 region has the DNA TGTGCCAGCAGCTCCCCGGACTCCCGAATATACAATGAGCAGTTCTTC.

The genes are TRBV6-2 or TRBV6-3 and TRBJ2-7; 9 bases fit TRBD2. V was pared by 3 bases and J by 3 bases, with 6 bases of the junction left unmatched. From germline, CDR1 is MNHEY and CDR2 SVGEGT. There are 15 residues in the CDR3. CDR3 region: CASSYRASGNYEQYF. In nucleotides, the CDR3 is TGTGCCAGCAGTTATCGGGCTAGCGGGAACTACGAGCAGTACTTC.

The table lists this clone with a count of one. The chain carries TRBV5-1 and TRBJ1-1; no clear D. The germline V gene encodes CDR1 SGHRS and CDR2 YFSETQ. V was trimmed by 4 bases and J by 7 bases, leaving 20 bases between them. This CDR3 is 15 amino acids long. For the CDR3, the DNA is TGCGCCAGCAGCCCGAGGACTCCGGGTCTCGGTGAAGCTTTCTTT. It is translated as CASSPRTPGLGEAFF.

J is TRBJ2-7 and V is TRBV7-2, with D perhaps TRBD1 (6 bases). Germline CDR1 and CDR2: SGHTA and FQGNSA. V was clipped by 4 bases and J by 0 bases, with 16 bases between them. The CDR3 is 16 amino acids. Here the CDR3 DNA reads TGTGCCAGCAGCTCCCGAGGGGGACCGAGCTCCTACGAGCAGTACTTC. It encodes CASSSRGGPSSYEQYF.

The gene calls are TRBV3-1 (or the pseudogene TRBV3-2) and TRBJ1-4, with D possibly being TRBD1 (5 bases). Trimming pared 2 bases from V and 5 bases from J, leaving 9 bases between. The CDR3 is made up of 14 amino acids. Per germline, CDR1 LGHDT and CDR2 YNNKEL (reference sequence). Written as DNA, the CDR3 is TGTGCCAGCAGCCAAATCTGGGGCAATGAAAAACTGTTTTTT. Translated: CASSQIWGNEKLFF.

J is TRBJ1-3 and V is TRBV28; 7 bases fit TRBD1. J lost 5 bases, V lost 5 bases, and 6 bases had no gene match. This CDR3 is built from 14 residues. CDR1 is MDHEN and CDR2 is SYDVKM in the germline V gene. CDR3 sequence reads: CASSLDRSRNTIYF. For the CDR3, the DNA is TGTGCCAGCAGTCTGGACAGGTCCAGAAACACCATATATTTT.

The CDR3 sequence: CASSLTGTGGGYGYTF. CDR3 nucleotides: TGTGCCAGCAGTTTAACTGGGACAGGGGGTGGCTATGGCTACACCTTC. The genes are TRBV28 and TRBJ1-2; 11 nucleotides line up with TRBD1. V lost 2 bases to trimming and J lost 4 bases; unmatched junction nucleotides: 6. The CDR3 extends over 16 amino acids. The germline CDR1 and CDR2 sequences are MDHEN and SYDVKM.

The V gene is TRBV7-9, the J gene TRBJ2-2, with 7 bases fitting TRBD2. J was trimmed by 4 bases and V by 2 bases; bases with no gene match: 7. The CDR3 has 16 residues. Germline V gene lookup returns CDR1 SEHNR and CDR2 FQNEAQ (reference sequence). The CDR3 spells CASSLNLASGTGELFF. DNA of the CDR3: TGTGCCAGCAGCTTAAATTTGGCTAGCGGCACCGGGGAGCTGTTTTTT.

This chain connects TRBV5-1 to TRBJ1-5; maybe TRBD1 (6 bases). The germline CDR1 and CDR2 sequences are SGHRS and YFSETQ. The CDR3 has 13 amino acids. V lost 3 bases and J 4 bases, leaving 8 bases between the germline ends. The CDR3 DNA sequence: TGCGCCAGCAGCTGGGACACTAATCAGCCCCAGCATTTT. Encoded protein: CASSWDTNQPQHF.

The chain couples TRBV28 to TRBJ2-3; D perhaps matches TRBD1 (7 bases). Germline assignment: CDR1 MDHEN and CDR2 SYDVKM. This CDR3 has 14 residues. V was trimmed by 6 bases and J by 3 bases, leaving 13 bases between them. The chain's CDR3 is CASRKAGGTDTQYF. In DNA, the CDR3 is TGTGCCAGCAGAAAGGCAGGGGGGACAGATACGCAGTATTTT.

The J gene is TRBJ2-3, the V gene TRBV7-3, with D possibly TRBD2 on 6 matching bases. The germline CDR1 and CDR2 sequences are SGHTA and FQGTGA. The CDR3 contains 15 residues. Trimming took off 4 bases at V and 0 bases at J, with 11 bases between the two ends. The CDR3 nucleotides read TGTGCCAGCAGCTCGGGACTCGTTAGCACAGATACGCAGTATTTT. Protein product: CASSSGLVSTDTQYF.